The present T cell receptor beta chain was sequenced within a study of human CD8 memory T cell subsets. The CDR3 covers 13 residues. From germline, CDR1 is DFQATT and CDR2 SNEGSKA (reference sequence). By UMI-labeled 5' RACE, the TCR beta libraries were made. TCRdb reprocessed the 5' RACE reads and stores each CDR3 protein as one record, lacking DNA. The table lists about 17,000 distinct CDR3 sequences, with approximately 6.1% in the top ten. The genes are TRBV20-1 and TRBJ1-1. The TCR comes from a human donor in good health. What was sequenced was CD8+ stem-like memory T cells (TSCM and TCM) sorted from PBMCs. Subset indicated: stem-like memory CD8 T cells (TSTEM), CCR7+ PD-1- TIGIT-. The CDR3 here is CTCTPGLGTEAFF.